This T cell receptor (beta chain) originates from a study of blood T cell repertoires in COVID-19. Study-level information: Material from acute and convalescent COVID-19 was sourced from the United States, Italy and Spain.

This clone has only a few counts. As processed by the authors: Reference gene primer amplification in the assay estimated nucleated cell counts. The assay was immunoSEQ multiplex PCR, and TCRdb's table has in-frame clones only and misses some. That table supplies the V and J calls and clone size; D and trimming were determined from the DNA. This sample has some 210,000 clones, with 65% to 90% found just once. Enrollees, about 18 to 89 years old, lived in 25 or so US areas. Each participant's cohort was designated according to participant-reported clinical history. Sequencing was performed on PBMCs or T cells enriched from blood (not recorded which). The sequence was obtained from a woman in her fifties or sixties with acute COVID-19.

This chain's CDR3 is CASSRWGGGLANTGELFF. The CDR3 DNA follows: TGTGCCAGCAGCCGATGGGGAGGGGGACTGGCGAACACCGGGGAGCTGTTTTTT. This chain uses TRBV28 with TRBJ2-2, with D possibly matching TRBD2 (7 bases). Between the trimmed V and J ends, which lost 6 bases and 0 bases, there was a span of 20 bases. Germline V gene data show CDR1 as MDHEN and CDR2 as SYDVKM. CDR3 length: 18 amino acids.